This T cell receptor beta chain was sequenced in a study of technical replicates of blood from four donors. Some clones are missing from TCRdb's copy, which holds only in-frame ones; the method was immunoSEQ multiplex PCR. The table lists around 13,000 clones, roughly 77% of them singletons. V was pared by 6 bases and J by 2 bases, with 13 bases between. Germline lookup yields CDR1 SGHVS and CDR2 FQNEAQ. The CDR3 has 14 residues. The gene calls are TRBV7-8 and TRBJ1-1, with D tentatively TRBD1 (6 bases). The sample taken for sequencing was PBMCs. This clonotype was sampled from a human donor in good health. The CDR3 nucleotides read TGTGCCAGCAGTCCCCGGGACATTAACACTGAAGCTTTCTTT. As protein: CASSPRDINTEAFF.